The 4 T cell receptor beta chains below were found in one sample sequenced in a study of cytotoxic CD8 clonotypes in ibrutinib-treated CLL. Using immunoSEQ multiplex PCR, the repertoire was profiled, and TCRdb retains in-frame clones only, with some absent. The profile shows roughly 220,000 clones, approximately 75% of them singletons. Sequences were derived from PBMCs, sampled after 12 months of ibrutinib treatment. The receptors here all came from a human donor with chronic lymphocytic leukemia.

The chain joins TRBV5-1 to TRBJ1-1; 8 bases are a match to TRBD1. Germline V gene data show CDR1 as SGHRS and CDR2 as YFSETQ. Losses at the gene ends were 1 base for V and 8 bases for J; bases not matched to a gene: 10. This CDR3 comprises 15 residues. In DNA form, the CDR3 reads TGCGCCAGCAGCTTGCGGCTGACAGGGGCAGCAGAAGCTTTCTTT. Translating gives CASSLRLTGAAEAFF.

The chain has TRBV9 and TRBJ2-1; D not certain. The CDR3 covers 12 residues. Germline V gives CDR1 SGDLS, CDR2 YYNGEE. Trimming took 0 bases from V and 10 from J, leaving 8 bases between them. The CDR3 DNA reads TGTGCCAGCAGCGTAGAGGTCGGGGAGCAGTTCTTC. This translates into CASSVEVGEQFF.

This chain links TRBV6-1 with TRBJ2-7; the D is unclear. Germline V lookup: CDR1 MNHNS, CDR2 SASEGT. This CDR3 is 16 amino acids long. V gave up 4 bases and J gave up 2 bases, with 18 bases separating them. The CDR3 sequence: CASSALGSTLTYEQYF. For the CDR3, the DNA is TGTGCCAGCAGTGCCCTCGGTAGCACGCTAACCTACGAGCAGTACTTC.

The V and J genes are TRBV6-1 and TRBJ1-2; no firm D call. The CDR3 runs 14 residues. Trimming removed 7 bases from V and 3 bases from J, with 15 bases in between. Looked up from germline, CDR1 is MNHNS and CDR2 is SASEGT. The chain's CDR3 is CASNPTGTDYGYTF. The CDR3 DNA reads TGTGCCAGCAACCCTACCGGCACCGACTATGGCTACACCTTC.